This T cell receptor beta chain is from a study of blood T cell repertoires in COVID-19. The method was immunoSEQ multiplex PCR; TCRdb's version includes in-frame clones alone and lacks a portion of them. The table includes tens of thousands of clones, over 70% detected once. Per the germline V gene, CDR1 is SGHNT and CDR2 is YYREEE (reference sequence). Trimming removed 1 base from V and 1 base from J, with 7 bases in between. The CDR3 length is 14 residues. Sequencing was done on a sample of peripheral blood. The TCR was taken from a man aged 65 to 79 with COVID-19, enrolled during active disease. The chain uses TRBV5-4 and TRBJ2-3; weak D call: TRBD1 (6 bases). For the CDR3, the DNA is TGTGCCAGCAGCTTGTGGACAGGCACAGATACGCAGTATTTT. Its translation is CASSLWTGTDTQYF.